A single sample is the source of the 17 T cell receptor beta chains below, sequenced in a study of monozygotic twins with cystic fibrosis. The table came from immunoSEQ multiplex PCR; TCRdb's copy has only in-frame clones and leaves some out. The sample has about 24,000 clones, 85% to 95% seen once. Sequencing was performed on blood. Receptor source: a girl between 2 and 10 years old with cystic fibrosis.

The genes are TRBV4-3 and TRBJ1-6; the D is unclear. This CDR3 comprises 19 residues. Germline CDR1 and CDR2: LGHNA and YSLEER. The V and J ends lost 0 bases and 0 bases respectively, with 15 bases between them. CDR3 protein: CASSQEGMATGSYNSPLHF. DNA of the CDR3: TGCGCCAGCAGCCAAGAGGGGATGGCCACGGGCTCCTATAATTCACCCCTCCACTTT.

The V and J genes are TRBV2 and TRBJ2-1, with a tentative D call TRBD2 (5 bases). V shed 6 bases and J shed 10 bases, with 13 bases lying between them. The CDR3 contains 12 residues. Germline V gene lookup returns CDR1 SNHLY and CDR2 FYNNEI. This chain's CDR3 is CASSAETIEQFF. The CDR3 region has the DNA TGTGCCAGCAGCGCCGAGACTATCGAGCAGTTCTTC.

The chain carries TRBV5-8 and TRBJ1-5, with D possibly being TRBD1 (5 bases). The germline V gene has CDR1 SGHTS and CDR2 YDEGEE. The V gene lost 3 bases and the J gene lost 0 bases, with 10 bases spanning the gap. The CDR3 has 15 residues. CDR3 nucleotide sequence: TGTGCCAGCAGCTCGTGGGGCTCTAGCAATCAGCCCCAGCATTTT. It encodes CASSSWGSSNQPQHF.

This chain connects TRBV19 to TRBJ1-3; D is uncertain. CDR1 is LNHDA, CDR2 SQIVND, per germline (reference sequence). This CDR3 is built from 16 residues. The V and J ends lost 6 bases and 0 bases respectively, with 15 bases between them. The DNA of the CDR3 is TGTGCCAGTAGAACTACAGTCGGGGACTCTGGAAACACCATATATTTT. Translating it yields CASRTTVGDSGNTIYF.

V and J are TRBV6-6 and TRBJ1-4; no clear D. The V end lost 0 bases, the J end lost 4 bases, and 9 bases lay between the germline ends. The CDR3 is 15 residues long. CDR1 is MNHNY, CDR2 SVGAGI, per germline (reference sequence). The CDR3 sequence: CASSYSKGSNEKLFF. The CDR3 bases are TGTGCCAGCAGTTACTCGAAAGGGAGTAATGAAAAACTGTTTTTT.

This chain uses TRBV5-5 with TRBJ1-4; a weak D match, TRBD1 (5 bases). Trimming stripped 4 bases from V and 0 bases from J, with 16 bases between. The CDR3 runs to 17 residues. From germline, CDR1 is SGHKS and CDR2 YYEKEE (reference sequence). The CDR3 region has the DNA TGTGCCAGCAGCACCGTAATGGGGCCCTCAACTAATGAAAAACTGTTTTTT. Its protein is CASSTVMGPSTNEKLFF.

The table lists this clone with a count of one. This chain joins TRBV7-9 and TRBJ1-3, with D tentatively TRBD1 (5 bases). The length of the CDR3 is 16 residues. V was clipped by 4 bases and J by 0 bases, with 13 bases between them. Germline V gene sequence: CDR1 SEHNR, CDR2 FQNEAQ (reference sequence). The CDR3 sequence is CASSWLGTDSGNTIYF. CDR3 nucleotides: TGTGCCAGCAGCTGGCTCGGGACGGACTCTGGAAACACCATATATTTT.

The rearrangement joins TRBV2 to TRBJ2-7, with a tentative D call TRBD2 (6 bases). The germline CDR1 and CDR2 sequences are SNHLY and FYNNEI. CDR3 length: 13 amino acids. Deletions cut 11 bases from V and 6 bases from J, with 20 bases between. The CDR3 region is CAGAMSASAEQYF. The CDR3 nucleotides read TGTGCCGGAGCAATGTCGGCTAGCGCCGAGCAGTACTTC.

This clone was seen once. The CDR3: CASSQRVAGELFF. In DNA form, the CDR3 reads TGTGCCAGCAGCCAGAGGGTCGCCGGGGAGCTGTTTTTT. This sequence joins TRBV6-1 and TRBJ2-2, with D tentatively TRBD2 (5 bases). This CDR3 has 13 residues. Germline V CDR1 and CDR2: MNHNS, SASEGT. Trimming removed 6 bases from V and 6 bases from J, with 11 bases in between.

J is TRBJ1-1 and V is TRBV6-5, with D unclear. The CDR3 runs to 15 residues. Deletions cut 0 bases from V and 2 bases from J, with 10 bases between. The germline gives CDR1 MNHEY, CDR2 SVGAGI. The CDR3 bases are TGTGCCAGCAGTTACTCGCGCCAGCTCAACACTGAAGCTTTCTTT. Its protein product is CASSYSRQLNTEAFF.

V usage is TRBV7-8 and J usage is TRBJ2-3, with D possibly matching TRBD2 (5 bases). CDR3 length equals 17 residues. In germline, CDR1 is SGHVS, CDR2 FQNEAQ. V was clipped by 1 base and J by 0 bases, with 14 bases between them. This CDR3 is CASSLVLGGHSTDTQYF. Here the CDR3 DNA reads TGTGCCAGCAGCTTAGTGCTCGGCGGGCACAGCACAGATACGCAGTATTTT.

The V gene is TRBV15, the J gene TRBJ2-5, with 12 bases lining up with TRBD2. The CDR3 is 15 amino acids. Per the germline V gene, CDR1 is LNHNV and CDR2 is YYDKDF (reference sequence). With V trimmed by 5 bases and J by 5 bases, 6 bases remained unmatched. The CDR3 DNA reads as TGTGCCACCAGCGCGCGGACTAGCGGGGCGGAGACCCAGTACTTC. It yields the protein CATSARTSGAETQYF.

V gene TRBV10-2 combines with J gene TRBJ2-1; 7 bases align to TRBD1. Germline V gene lookup returns CDR1 WSHSY and CDR2 SAAADI. The CDR3 consists of 14 residues. Germline trimming cut 6 bases from V and 6 bases from J; bases unmatched to any gene: 8. The CDR3: CASSGQGGPNEQFF. DNA for the CDR3: TGCGCCAGCAGCGGTCAAGGGGGCCCCAATGAGCAGTTCTTC.

The CDR3 sequence is CASSSGVLYEQYF. The CDR3 nucleotides read TGTGCCAGCAGCTCAGGTGTCCTCTACGAGCAGTACTTC. The rearrangement links TRBV7-9 to TRBJ2-7; no firm D call. CDR1 is SEHNR, CDR2 FQNEAQ, per germline (reference sequence). The CDR3 runs 13 residues. The V and J ends lost 4 bases and 3 bases respectively, with 10 bases between them.

Written as DNA, the CDR3 is TGTGCCAGCAGCCCGCGATGGGAGGGGAGTGGCTACACCTTC. As protein: CASSPRWEGSGYTF. This chain links TRBV7-8 with TRBJ1-2, with TRBD1 as a possible D gene (5 bases). Trimming pared 5 bases from V and 7 bases from J, leaving 17 bases between. Germline CDR1 reads SGHVS; CDR2 reads FQNEAQ. The CDR3 covers 14 residues.

CDR3 region: CASSYASGGYTF. CDR3 coding DNA: TGTGCCAGCAGTTACGCTTCGGGTGGCTACACCTTC. V and J are TRBV6-5 and TRBJ1-2; D unresolved. V lost 2 bases and J 7 bases, leaving 8 bases between the germline ends. CDR1 and CDR2 (germline): MNHEY, SVGAGI. The CDR3 length is 12 residues.

The chain uses TRBV7-2 and TRBJ2-7; 11 bases are a match to TRBD2. There are 16 residues in the CDR3. Germline values: CDR1 SGHTA, CDR2 FQGNSA. Germline trimming cut 1 base from V and 5 bases from J; bases unmatched to any gene: 7. The DNA of the CDR3 is TGTGCCAGCAGCTTAGGGGCTAGCGGGGGGCTCGACGAGCAGTACTTC. This codes for CASSLGASGGLDEQYF.